The present entry profiles one TCR beta chain with its context. No antigen is known for it. No base-level quality is on record; no much larger clone is a single base apart. The CDR3 starts with the cysteine, ends with the phenylalanine, and has 12 residues. The DNA shown is the 36-base CDR3, in frame from base 1. The CDR1 and CDR2 encoded by the germline V gene are SGHTA and FQGTGA. Deletion took 6 bases off V and 2 bases off J, with a span of 4 bases between the germline ends. The immunoSEQ Assay, a bias-controlled multiplex PCR, was used to amplify TCRbeta CDR3 regions from genomic DNA. In the original analysis: The number of nucleated cells in each sample was estimated by amplification of reference gene primers within the assay. Sequence reads were collapsed and filtered to measure the absolute abundance of every unique TCRbeta CDR3 rearrangement. Productive Simpson clonality was computed per sample as the square root of Simpson's diversity index over productive rearrangements. TCRdb provides this immuneACCESS table in a form limited to in-frame rearrangements. Some clones are lacking; in checked studies, under half of them reflect an unresolved V gene, and why the rest are absent is not known. For V, J and clone size, that table is used; D and trimming come from the DNA. The table for this sample lists roughly 100,000 clones; about 76% of them were counted only once. The ten largest clonotypes hold around 9.4% of the sample.

The entry originates in a study of blood T cell repertoires in COVID-19 (TCRdb year 2020). Describing the broader study: The collaborator samples originated in the United States, Italy and Spain and spanned the acute and convalescent phases of COVID-19. The material from the prospective study consisted of cDNA or gDNA derived from T cells, B-cell-depleted T cells, or PBMCs. Subjects who had been exposed to COVID-19, were actively infected with it, or had recovered from it provided the deeply sampled blood TCRbeta repertoires that made up the dataset. The repertoires were released in a freely available public database intended as a resource for research on the immune response to SARS-CoV-2. The samples were drawn from the first 160 participants of the ongoing ImmuneRACE study and from over 950 subjects provided by 6 global collaborators. Sample metadata almost always included a de-identified subject ID, COVID-19 status, age in years and sex. Where available, HLA class I and class II types were taken from metadata supplied by the sample provider and were not determined by assay-based typing.

Broad study findings and their caveats: How much clinical and demographic metadata was included differed by source and by participant, and the metadata was provided uncurated.

Collaborating institutions collected whole blood in K2EDTA tubes following their own protocols. For TCRbeta analysis, collaborator samples were shipped as frozen whole blood, as isolated PBMCs, or as DNA extracted from either sample type. The clonotype comes from a woman aged 80 or over with acute or convalescent COVID-19. Recombination linked TRBV7-3 to TRBJ2-2; the D gene lacks a confident call. Material for sequencing was peripheral blood. The CDR3 region: CASSINTGELFF. Here is the DNA: TGTGCCAGCAGTATTAACACCGGGGAGCTGTTTTTT.